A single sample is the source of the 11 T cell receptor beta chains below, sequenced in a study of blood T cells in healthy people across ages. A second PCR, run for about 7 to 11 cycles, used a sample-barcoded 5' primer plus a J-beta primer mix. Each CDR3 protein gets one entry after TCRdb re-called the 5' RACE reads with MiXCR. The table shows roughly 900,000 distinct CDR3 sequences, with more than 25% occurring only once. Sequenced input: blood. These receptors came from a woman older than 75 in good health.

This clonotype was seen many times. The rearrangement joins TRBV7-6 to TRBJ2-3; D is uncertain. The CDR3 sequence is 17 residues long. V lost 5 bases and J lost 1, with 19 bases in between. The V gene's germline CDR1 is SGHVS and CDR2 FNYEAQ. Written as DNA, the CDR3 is TGTGCCAGCAGCCCCAATAATAAGGGAACTGGCACAGATACGCAGTATTTT. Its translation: CASSPNNKGTGTDTQYF.

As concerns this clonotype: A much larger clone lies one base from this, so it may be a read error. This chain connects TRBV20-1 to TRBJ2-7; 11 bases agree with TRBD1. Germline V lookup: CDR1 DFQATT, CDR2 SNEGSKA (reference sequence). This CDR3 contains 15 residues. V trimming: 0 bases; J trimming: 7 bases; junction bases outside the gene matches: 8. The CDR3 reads CSARDIGQGAYEQYF. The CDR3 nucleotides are TGCAGTGCTAGAGATATCGGACAGGGGGCGTATGAGCAGTACTTC.

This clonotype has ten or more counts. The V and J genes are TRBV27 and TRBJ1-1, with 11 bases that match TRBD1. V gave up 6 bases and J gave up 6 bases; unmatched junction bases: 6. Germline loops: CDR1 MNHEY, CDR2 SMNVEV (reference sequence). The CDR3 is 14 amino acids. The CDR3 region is CASSRTGGYAEAFF. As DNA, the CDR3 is TGTGCCAGCAGCCGGACAGGGGGCTATGCTGAAGCTTTCTTT.

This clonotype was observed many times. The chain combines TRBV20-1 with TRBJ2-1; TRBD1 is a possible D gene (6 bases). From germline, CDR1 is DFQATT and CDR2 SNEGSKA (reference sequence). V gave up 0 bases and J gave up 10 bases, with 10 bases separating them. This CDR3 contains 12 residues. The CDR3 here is CSAREQGLEQFF. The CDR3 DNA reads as TGCAGTGCTAGAGAACAGGGCTTAGAGCAGTTCTTC.

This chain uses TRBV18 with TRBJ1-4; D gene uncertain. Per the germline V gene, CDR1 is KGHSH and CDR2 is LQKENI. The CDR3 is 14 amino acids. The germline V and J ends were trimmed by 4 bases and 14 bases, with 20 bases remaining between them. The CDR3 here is CASSLGRTNERLFF. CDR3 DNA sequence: TGTGCCAGCTCACTCGGGAGAACTAATGAAAGGCTGTTTTTT.

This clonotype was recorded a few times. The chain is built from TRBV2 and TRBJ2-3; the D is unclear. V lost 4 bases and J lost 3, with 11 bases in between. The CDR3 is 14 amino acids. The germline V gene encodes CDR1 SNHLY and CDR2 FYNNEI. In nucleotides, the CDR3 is TGTGCCAGCAGTGGCAGCGTTGCGACAGATACGCAGTATTTT. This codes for CASSGSVATDTQYF.

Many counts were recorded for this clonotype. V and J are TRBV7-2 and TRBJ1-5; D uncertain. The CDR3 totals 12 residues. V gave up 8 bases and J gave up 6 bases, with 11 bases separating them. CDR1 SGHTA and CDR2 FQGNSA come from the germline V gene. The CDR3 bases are TGTGCCAGCTCACGCGTAGGTCAGCCCCAGCATTTT. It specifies CASSRVGQPQHF.

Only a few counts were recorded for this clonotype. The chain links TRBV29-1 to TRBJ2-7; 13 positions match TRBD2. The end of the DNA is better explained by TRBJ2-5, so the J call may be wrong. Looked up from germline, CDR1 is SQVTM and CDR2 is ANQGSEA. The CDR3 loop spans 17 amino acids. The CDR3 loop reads CSAPGTSGAQSGETQYF. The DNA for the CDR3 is TGCAGCGCCCCCGGGACTAGCGGGGCTCAATCCGGGGAGACCCAGTACTTC.

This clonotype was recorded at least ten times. CDR3 region: CSVGKSAYEQYF. Written as DNA, the CDR3 is TGCAGCGTTGGGAAATCGGCCTACGAGCAGTACTTC. The V gene is TRBV29-1, the J gene TRBJ2-7; D uncertain. Germline-derived CDR1 and CDR2 are SQVTM and ANQGSEA. Trimming took 4 bases from V and 2 from J, leaving 9 bases between them. The CDR3 has 12 residues.

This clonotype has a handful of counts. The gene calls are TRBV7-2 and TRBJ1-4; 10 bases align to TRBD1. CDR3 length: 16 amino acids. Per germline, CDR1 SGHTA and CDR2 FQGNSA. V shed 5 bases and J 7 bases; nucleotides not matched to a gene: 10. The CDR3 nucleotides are TGTGCCAGCAGCCCTAGACAGGGGGCCAGTTTTGAAAAACTGTTTTTT. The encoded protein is CASSPRQGASFEKLFF.

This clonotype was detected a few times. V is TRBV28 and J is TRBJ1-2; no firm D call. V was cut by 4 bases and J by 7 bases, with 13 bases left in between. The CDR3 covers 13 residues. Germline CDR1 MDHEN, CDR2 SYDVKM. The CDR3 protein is CASSWTGSVGYTF. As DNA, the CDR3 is TGTGCCAGCAGTTGGACGGGCTCCGTTGGCTACACCTTC.